A selection of T cell receptor beta chains follows, all from one sample in a study of blood T cells in healthy people across ages. TCRdb re-called the 5' RACE reads with MiXCR, one entry per CDR3 protein. Of 1.4 million or so distinct CDR3 sequences in the sample, under 55% were seen once. The sample was blood. Receptor source: a woman under 30 in good health. The CDR3 runs from the conserved cysteine through the conserved F or W. A D gene is named only where the DNA matches it firmly. Clone size is stated in some rows and not others, as once, few, many or a class when expanded.

>few|.|TRBV2|15|TRBJ1-5
CASSDTETRGQPQHF
TGTGCCAGCAGTGACACGGAGACTAGAGGACAGCCCCAGCATTTT
>.|.|TRBV7-8|14|TRBJ2-5
CASSSPLYQETQYF
TGTGCCAGCAGCTCCCCATTGTACCAAGAGACCCAGTACTTC
>.|.|TRBV13|13|TRBJ1-2
CASSLAGGGGYTF
TGTGCCAGCAGCTTAGCCGGAGGCGGTGGCTACACCTTC
>many|.|TRBV12-3/TRBV12-4|14|TRBJ2-1
CASRRGTSRYEQFF
TGTGCCAGCAGGAGGGGGACCTCAAGATATGAGCAGTTCTTC
>.|TRBD2|TRBV4-2|18|TRBJ2-1
CASSQDRRQAGRYNEQFF
TGTGCCAGCAGCCAAGATCGGCGGCAAGCGGGAAGATACAATGAGCAGTTCTTC
>.|.|TRBV20-1|12|TRBJ2-7
CSARDYYYEQYF
TGCAGTGCTAGAGACTACTACTACGAGCAGTACTTC
>.|.|TRBV30|14|TRBJ2-3
CAWSGVNSTDTQYF
TGTGCCTGGAGTGGGGTGAATAGCACAGATACGCAGTATTTT
>few|.|TRBV14|15|TRBJ2-1
CASSYDSVRPNEQFF
TGTGCCAGCAGTTATGACTCCGTCAGACCCAATGAGCAGTTCTTC
>.|.|TRBV5-1|15|TRBJ1-2
CASSLVGGRDYGYTF
TGTGCCAGCAGCTTAGTGGGCGGCAGGGACTATGGCTACACCTTC
>.|TRBD2|TRBV13|16|TRBJ2-1
CASSSAWTSGRNEQFF
TGTGCCAGCAGCTCCGCCTGGACTAGCGGGCGGAATGAGCAGTTCTTC
>few|TRBD1|TRBV9|14|TRBJ1-1
CASSVAYRGTEAFF
TGTGCCAGCAGCGTAGCTTACAGGGGCACTGAAGCTTTCTTT
>.|TRBD2|TRBV20-1|16|TRBJ2-3
CSARDWLAGQQDTQYF
TGCAGTGCTAGAGATTGGCTAGCGGGGCAGCAAGATACGCAGTATTTT
>.|.|TRBV20-1|13|TRBJ2-5
CSAREGRVETQYF
TGCAGTGCTAGAGAGGGGCGGGTAGAGACCCAGTACTTC
>.|.|TRBV20-1|15|TRBJ2-3
CSAYSRALVTDTQYF
TGCAGTGCGTATAGCCGAGCACTAGTGACAGATACGCAGTATTTT
>.|.|TRBV7-9|15|TRBJ1-2
CASSLARPGPYGYTF
TGTGCCAGCAGCTTAGCTAGACCGGGACCTTATGGCTACACCTTC
>few|.|TRBV5-6|16|TRBJ1-6
CASSFNVRTYNSPLHF
TGTGCCAGCAGCTTCAACGTAAGGACCTATAATTCACCCCTCCACTTT
>.|.|TRBV4-3|16|TRBJ2-1
CASSQVSGTLYNEQFF
TGCGCCAGCAGCCAAGTATCCGGGACTCTTTACAATGAGCAGTTCTTC
>many|TRBD1|TRBV29-1|12|TRBJ2-1
CSAMGQGNEQFF
TGCAGCGCTATGGGACAGGGCAATGAGCAGTTCTTC
>.|.|TRBV27|15|TRBJ2-7
CASSLAGPDSYEQYF
TGTGCCAGCAGTTTAGCGGGACCCGATTCCTACGAGCAGTACTTC
>few|.|TRBV7-9|12|TRBJ1-2
CASSYDDGGYTF
TGTGCCAGCAGCTACGACGATGGTGGCTACACCTTC
>few|.|TRBV12-3/TRBV12-4|13|TRBJ2-7
CASSLRGTHEQYF
TGTGCCAGCAGTTTACGGGGGACCCACGAGCAGTACTTC
>many|TRBD2|TRBV28|15|TRBJ2-7
CASSLTSGISYEQYF
TGTGCCAGCAGCTTAACTAGCGGAATCTCCTACGAGCAGTACTTC
>once|.|TRBV11-2|14|TRBJ1-4
CASSWNSRNEKLFF
TGTGCCAGCAGCTGGAACAGTAGGAATGAAAAACTGTTTTTT
>few|TRBD2|TRBV25-1|15|TRBJ2-7
CASSPNGAGGNEQYF
TGTGCCAGCAGTCCCAATGGGGCGGGAGGTAACGAGCAGTACTTC